This T cell receptor beta chain was observed in a study of T-cell memory formation after mild COVID-19. Turning to the study itself: The study found TCR clusters largely donor specific.

TCRdb redid the calling of the 5' RACE reads with MiXCR, one entry per CDR3 protein. The top ten clones hold 21% of a sample with some 310,000 distinct CDR3 sequences, 20% to 25% of them seen once. Study-level findings and limits: Cross-reactive memory apparently joined, as some responding clones appeared in pre-infection memory. Among CD4+ contracting clones, most were CM and EM, and CD8+ ones EMRA.

Of note for this clonotype: The target antigen is unknown.

The V and J ends lost 2 bases and 0 bases, in that order; junction bases with no gene match: 7. CDR1 is SGDLS, CDR2 YYNGEE, per germline. The CDR3 totals 17 residues. The source of this sequence is a man between 18 and 29 years old who had mild COVID-19 (a few samples of this study predate the infection). Cell type and time point are not known. V is TRBV9 and J is TRBJ1-3; 8 nucleotides line up with TRBD1. Sequenced: PBMCs or a T cell subset sorted from them (not recorded which). The CDR3 is CASSVQGAQSSGNTIYF. DNA for the CDR3: TGTGCCAGCAGCGTCCAGGGGGCGCAGAGCTCTGGAAACACCATATATTTT.